One sample yielded the 16 T cell receptor beta chains listed below, sequenced in a study of blood T cell repertoires in COVID-19 (dated by TCRdb to the early 2020s). Libraries were made using the immunoSEQ multiplex PCR assay. Entries here come from immuneACCESS through TCRdb and include only in-frame sequences with V and J called. Some clones fail to appear in such tables; in the studies checked, an unresolved V gene covers under half of the shortfall, and the cause of the remainder is unknown. The sample table records some 50,000 clones; about 83% of these occur just once. Roughly 8.2% of the sample lies in the top ten. The sequenced sample was peripheral blood. All receptors come from a man aged 80 or over in a cohort sampled during active COVID-19.

The rearrangement joins TRBV28 to TRBJ1-2; 9 bases are a match to TRBD1. The CDR3 runs 15 residues. Germline V gives CDR1 MDHEN, CDR2 SYDVKM. Trimming at V came to 6 bases and at J to 5 bases, leaving 10 bases not matched to a gene. Here the CDR3 reads CASSSGQGRRYGYTF. The CDR3 nucleotides are TGTGCCAGCAGCTCTGGACAGGGGAGGAGGTATGGCTACACCTTC.

A remark on this clone: This CDR3 is also generated by other DNA sequences in the sample. The chain recombines TRBV5-1 with TRBJ2-5; a possible D gene is TRBD2 (6 bases). CDR1 is SGHRS, CDR2 YFSETQ, per germline. CDR3 length: 14 amino acids. Trimming took 0 bases from V and 0 from J, leaving 6 bases between them. The CDR3 loop is CASSLGTNQETQYF. For the CDR3, the DNA is TGCGCCAGCAGCTTGGGGACTAACCAAGAGACCCAGTACTTC.

The chain has TRBV3-1 (or the pseudogene TRBV3-2) and TRBJ2-5; 7 bases line up with TRBD2. The length of the CDR3 is 17 residues. Germline V gene lookup returns CDR1 LGHDT and CDR2 YNNKEL (reference sequence). The ends lost 4 bases at V and 2 bases at J; junction bases unmatched: 13. CDR3 bases: TGTGCCAGCAGCCCTGGGTCGGGAGGAGGGCTTCAAGAGACCCAGTACTTC. Its translation: CASSPGSGGGLQETQYF.

The chain employs TRBV5-1 and TRBJ1-2; TRBD1 matches at 9 bases. The CDR3 has 16 residues. V dropped 4 bases and J dropped 0; count of bases not matched to a gene: 7. Germline V gene data show CDR1 as SGHRS and CDR2 as YFSETQ. The CDR3: CASSGGQGAANYGYTF. The CDR3 DNA is TGCGCCAGCAGCGGGGGACAGGGAGCGGCTAACTATGGCTACACCTTC. Based on the CDR3 plus reference TRBV5-1 and TRBJ1-2, the full variable domain is KAGVTQTPRYLIKTRGQQVTLSCSPISGHRSVSWYQQTPGQGLQFLFEYFSETQRNKGNFPGRFSGRQFSNSRSEMNVSTLELGDSALYLCASSGGQGAANYGYTFGSGTRLTVV.

The gene calls are TRBV5-1 and TRBJ2-2; 8 bases line up with TRBD2. V gave up 4 bases and J gave up 7 bases; unmatched junction bases: 15. CDR1 is SGHRS, CDR2 YFSETQ, per germline. This CDR3 region has 17 residues. The CDR3, as DNA: TGCGCCAGCAGCCCCCTCGCGGGAGCGGGGGCTAACGGGGAGCTGTTTTTT. Its protein is CASSPLAGAGANGELFF.

The V call is TRBV19, the J call TRBJ1-2; the match to TRBD1 covers 11 bases. Germline trimming cut 6 bases from V and 7 bases from J; bases unmatched to any gene: 10. CDR3 length: 15 residues. From germline, CDR1 is LNHDA and CDR2 SQIVND (reference sequence). This CDR3 is CASRGKGQGAPGYTF. Written as DNA, the CDR3 is TGTGCCAGTAGGGGCAAAGGACAGGGGGCGCCTGGCTACACCTTC.

This clone was seen a few times. The final CDR3 position lacks the conserved phenylalanine or tryptophan, pointing to a likely read error. No DNA is shown, since the ends of the CDR3 on it are uncertain; the CDR3 is the one TCRdb lists. The genes are TRBV6-5 and TRBJ1-2. The length of the CDR3 is 15 amino acids, counting both ends. CDR1 and CDR2 (germline): MNHEY, SVGAGI. The CDR3 sequence is CASSYSISGLSSLFI.

The V call is TRBV29-1, the J call TRBJ2-1, with TRBD2 matching 8 bases. The ends lost 7 bases at V and 8 bases at J; junction bases unmatched: 10. The CDR3 runs 13 residues. The germline V gene encodes CDR1 SQVTM and CDR2 ANQGSEA. CDR3 sequence reads: CSAWSGGNDEQFF. The CDR3, as DNA: TGCAGCGCGTGGAGCGGGGGTAACGATGAGCAGTTCTTC.

This chain uses TRBV28 with TRBJ2-5; 14 positions agree with TRBD2. Trimming removed 11 bases from V and 7 bases from J; junction bases left unmatched: 9. The CDR3 has 14 amino acids. Germline V gene data show CDR1 as MDHEN and CDR2 as SYDVKM. CDR3 DNA sequence: TGTGCCGCGGGGACTAGCGGGGGCCCAGGGACCCAGTACTTC. Translated, it gives CAAGTSGGPGTQYF.

V and J are TRBV9 and TRBJ2-7, with 8 bases lining up with TRBD1. Per the germline V gene, CDR1 is SGDLS and CDR2 is YYNGEE. V shed 0 bases and J 3 bases; nucleotides not matched to a gene: 2. This CDR3 is built from 14 residues. CDR3 nucleotide sequence: TGTGCCAGCAGCGTAGCACAGGGGGGCTACGAGCAGTACTTC. This translates into CASSVAQGGYEQYF.

V and J are TRBV6-1 and TRBJ1-2; TRBD1 is a possible D gene (6 bases). There are 15 residues in the CDR3. CDR1 is MNHNS and CDR2 is SASEGT in the germline V gene. The V end was cut by 0 bases, the J end by 3 bases, with 11 bases between. The CDR3 sequence: CASSEAGDTYYGYTF. DNA for the CDR3: TGTGCCAGCAGTGAAGCGGGGGACACATACTATGGCTACACCTTC.

The rearrangement joins TRBV6-5 to TRBJ1-5; 7 nucleotides line up with TRBD1. This CDR3 has 15 residues. Germline V lookup: CDR1 MNHEY, CDR2 SVGAGI. V dropped 0 bases and J dropped 3; count of bases not matched to a gene: 2. The CDR3, as DNA: TGTGCCAGCAGTTACTCGGGACAGAACAATCAGCCCCAGCATTTT. Translated, it gives CASSYSGQNNQPQHF.

This chain connects TRBV19 to TRBJ2-4; a weak D match, TRBD1 (6 bases). V gave up 3 bases and J gave up 0 bases, with 12 bases separating them. CDR1 and CDR2 (germline): LNHDA, SQIVND (reference sequence). This CDR3 is 16 amino acids long. CDR3 DNA: TGTGCCAGTAGTATTGGACAGACTATAGCCAAAAACATTCAGTACTTC. Its protein product is CASSIGQTIAKNIQYF.

This sequence joins TRBV9 and TRBJ1-6; 8 nucleotides line up with TRBD1. CDR1 and CDR2 (germline): SGDLS, YYNGEE. The CDR3 has 16 residues. V lost 0 bases and J lost 8; bases outside the gene matches: 7. CDR3 nucleotide sequence: TGTGCCAGCAGCGTAGCTCCTCAGGGGGCCTATTCACCCCTCCACTTT. Translating gives CASSVAPQGAYSPLHF.

The chain carries TRBV18 and TRBJ2-1; 8 nucleotides match TRBD2. V dropped 6 bases and J dropped 3; count of bases not matched to a gene: 4. There are 14 residues in the CDR3. Germline assignment: CDR1 KGHSH and CDR2 LQKENI. CDR3 residues: CASSRGGDYNEQFF. For the CDR3, the DNA is TGTGCCAGCTCTCGGGGGGGAGACTACAATGAGCAGTTCTTC.

This clone was seen more than once but under ten times. This chain connects TRBV7-2 to TRBJ2-7; 8 nucleotides agree with TRBD1. Germline V gene data show CDR1 as SGHTA and CDR2 as FQGNSA. V lost 5 bases and J lost 1; bases outside the gene matches: 4. This CDR3 region has 14 residues. The CDR3 DNA is TGTGCCAGCAGCCCACGGACAGGGTCCTACGAGCAGTACTTC. Its protein is CASSPRTGSYEQYF.